Presented here are 3 T cell receptor beta chains from one specimen sequenced in a study of blood T cell repertoires in COVID-19. Profiled with immunoSEQ multiplex PCR; TCRdb holds only in-frame clones, not every one. The sample includes fewer than 350,000 clones, approximately 84% of them seen just once. The specimen sequenced was peripheral blood. The source is a woman in her 30s who had recovered from COVID-19.

The chain is built from TRBV18 and TRBJ2-1; TRBD2 matches at 7 bases. The CDR3 extends over 13 amino acids. Germline trimming cut 6 bases from V and 1 base from J; bases unmatched to any gene: 0. Per the germline V gene, CDR1 is KGHSH and CDR2 is LQKENI. The CDR3 sequence: CASSGGSYNEQFF. Here the CDR3 DNA reads TGTGCCAGCTCGGGAGGGTCCTACAATGAGCAGTTCTTC.

This clone has just one count. V gene TRBV19 combines with J gene TRBJ1-5; no definite D call. The V and J ends lost 7 bases and 2 bases respectively, with 21 bases between them. CDR3 length: 17 amino acids. The germline gives CDR1 LNHDA, CDR2 SQIVND (reference sequence). CDR3 amino acids: CASTSEAGGWRNQPQHF. The DNA of the CDR3 is TGTGCCAGTACCTCAGAGGCAGGAGGCTGGCGCAATCAGCCCCAGCATTTT.

The chain recombines TRBV27 with TRBJ2-3; 11 nucleotides line up with TRBD2. V shed 4 bases and J 4 bases; nucleotides not matched to a gene: 19. CDR3 length equals 20 residues. The germline gives CDR1 MNHEY, CDR2 SMNVEV (reference sequence). This CDR3 reads CASSSRIAGGPRFPADTQYF. The CDR3, as DNA: TGTGCCAGCAGTTCAAGAATAGCGGGAGGGCCGCGGTTCCCCGCAGATACGCAGTATTTT.